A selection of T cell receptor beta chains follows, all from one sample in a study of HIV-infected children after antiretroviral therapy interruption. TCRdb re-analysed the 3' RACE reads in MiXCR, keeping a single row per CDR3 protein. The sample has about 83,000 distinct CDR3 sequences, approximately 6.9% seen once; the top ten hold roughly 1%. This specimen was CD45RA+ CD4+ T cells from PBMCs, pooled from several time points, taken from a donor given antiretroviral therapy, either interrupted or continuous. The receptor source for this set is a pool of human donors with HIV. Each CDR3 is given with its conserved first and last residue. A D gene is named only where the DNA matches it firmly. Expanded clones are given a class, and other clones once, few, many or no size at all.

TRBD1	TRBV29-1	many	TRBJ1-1	TGCAGCGTCGCGGGACAGGGTCTACCTGAAGCTTTCTTT	CSVAGQGLPEAFF
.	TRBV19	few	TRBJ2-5	TGTGCCAGTAGTATAGCTCCTTCCTTCCAAGAGACCCAGTACTTC	CASSIAPSFQETQYF
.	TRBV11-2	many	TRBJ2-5	TGTGCCAGCAGCTGGATACAAGAGACCCAGTACTTC	CASSWIQETQYF
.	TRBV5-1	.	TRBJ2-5	TGCGCCAGCAGCTTTCGGGGGGCCGGAGAGACCCAGTACTTC	CASSFRGAGETQYF
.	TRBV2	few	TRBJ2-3	TGTGCCACGATCCGGGACCTTAGCACAGATACGCAGTATTTT	CATIRDLSTDTQYF
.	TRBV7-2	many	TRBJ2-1	TGTGCCAGCAGCTACCGAGGGAAGGGTGAGCAGTTCTTC	CASSYRGKGEQFF
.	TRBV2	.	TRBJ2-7	TGTGCCAGCACGCCCCTCCATTACTACGAGCAGTACTTC	CASTPLHYYEQYF
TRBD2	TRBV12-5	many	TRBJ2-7	TGTGCTAGTGGTTGGTTTAGCGGGGCGAAGCCTACCGAGCAGTACTTC	CASGWFSGAKPTEQYF
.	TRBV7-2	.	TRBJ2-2	TGTGCCAGCAGCTCGTCCATCACCGGGGAGCTGTTTTTT	CASSSSITGELFF
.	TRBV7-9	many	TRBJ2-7	TGTGCCAGCAGCTTTTTTGATAACTACGAGCAGTACTTC	CASSFFDNYEQYF
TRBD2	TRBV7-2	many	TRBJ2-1	TGTGCCAGCAGCTTAGCAGCTAGCGGGACCCATGAGCAGTTCTTC	CASSLAASGTHEQFF
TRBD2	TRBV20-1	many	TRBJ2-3	TGCAGTCCCGTCGCGGCTAGCGGAAGCACAGATACGCAGTATTTT	CSPVAASGSTDTQYF
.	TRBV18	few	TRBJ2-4	TGTGCCAGCTCACCACCGCCGGGGGCGCCCGGCATTCAGTACTTC	CASSPPPGAPGIQYF
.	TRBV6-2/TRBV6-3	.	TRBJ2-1	TGTGCCAGCAGTAATACCCAACACTCCTACAATGAGCAGTTCTTC	CASSNTQHSYNEQFF
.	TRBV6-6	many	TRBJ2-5	TGTGCCAGCAGTTATTTCGGGAACCAAGAGACCCAGTACTTC	CASSYFGNQETQYF
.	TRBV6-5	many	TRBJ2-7	TGTGCCAGCAGTTACTCTGACAGGTCCTACGAGCAGTACTTC	CASSYSDRSYEQYF
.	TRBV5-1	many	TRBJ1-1	TGCGCCAGCAAGGTCGTCACATCGAGGGACACTGAAGCTTTCTTT	CASKVVTSRDTEAFF
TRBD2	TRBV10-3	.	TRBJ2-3	TGTGCCATCAGTGAGTCGGGCGCGGGGGGGCTGGATACGCAGTATTTT	CAISESGAGGLDTQYF
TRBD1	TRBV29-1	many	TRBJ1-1	TGCAGCGCGACAGGGGCGGCTGAAGCTTTCTTT	CSATGAAEAFF
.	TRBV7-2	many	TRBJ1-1	TGTGCCAGCAGCTTAGCAGGGACCGCGGCGAACACTGAAGCTTTCTTT	CASSLAGTAANTEAFF
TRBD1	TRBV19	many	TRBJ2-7	TGTGCCAGTAGTCCCCGGGGACAGGGGGCCTACGAGCAGTACTTC	CASSPRGQGAYEQYF
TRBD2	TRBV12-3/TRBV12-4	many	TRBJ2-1	TGTGCCAGCAGCCTGACTAGCGGGACCTACAATGAGCAGTTCTTC	CASSLTSGTYNEQFF
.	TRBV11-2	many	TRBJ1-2	TGTGCCAGCAGCCCGGACGGTAACTATGGCTACACCTTC	CASSPDGNYGYTF
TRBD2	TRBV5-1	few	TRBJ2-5	TGCGCCAGCAGCTTACTGGGACTAGCGGGGGAAGAGACCCAGTACTTC	CASSLLGLAGEETQYF
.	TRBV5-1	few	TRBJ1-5	TGCGCCAGCAGCTTGGAGTGGGGGGCCGGTCAGCCCCAGCATTTT	CASSLEWGAGQPQHF
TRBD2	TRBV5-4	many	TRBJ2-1	TGTGCCAGCAGCTTTGCTAGCGGGCGTCGCGGTGAGCAGTTCTTC	CASSFASGRRGEQFF
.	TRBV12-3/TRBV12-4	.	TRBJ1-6	TGTGCCAGCAGTTCTCGAGGTAGGGAGGAATCACCCCTCCACTTT	CASSSRGREESPLHF
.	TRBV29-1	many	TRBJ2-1	TGCAGCGTTGATGAGGTTAATGAGCAGTTCTTC	CSVDEVNEQFF
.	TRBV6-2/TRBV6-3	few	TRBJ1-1	TGTGCCAGCGCGGCAGGACAGAACACTGAAGCTTTCTTT	CASAAGQNTEAFF
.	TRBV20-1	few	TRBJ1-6	TGCAGTGCTAGAGCTCCAGGGTTAAATTCACCCCTCCACTTT	CSARAPGLNSPLHF
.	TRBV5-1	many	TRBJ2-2	TGCGCCAGCAGCTCTAGCTACGGGGAGCTGTTTTTT	CASSSSYGELFF
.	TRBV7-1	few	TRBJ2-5	TGTGCCAGCAGCTCATTCAGGGCCCAAGAGACCCAGTACTTC	CASSSFRAQETQYF
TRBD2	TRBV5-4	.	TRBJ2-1	TGTGCCAGCAGCCGTTTGACTAGCGGGGGGACTCAAGAGCAGTTCTTC	CASSRLTSGGTQEQFF
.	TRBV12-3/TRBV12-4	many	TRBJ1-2	TGTGCCAGCAGGGTCAGCTCTAACTATGGCTACACCTTC	CASRVSSNYGYTF
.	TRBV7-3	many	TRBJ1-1	TGTGCCAGCAGCTTATTAGTTTCCACTGAAGCTTTCTTT	CASSLLVSTEAFF
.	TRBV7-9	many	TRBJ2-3	TGTGCCAGCAGCTACTCCGGGATAACAGATACGCAGTATTTT	CASSYSGITDTQYF
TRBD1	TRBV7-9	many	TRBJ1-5	TGTGCCAGCAGCCCCGCGCGACAGGGGAGCAATCAGCCCCAGCATTTT	CASSPARQGSNQPQHF
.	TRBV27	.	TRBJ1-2	TGTGCCAGCAGTTTACGATTCGCACATAATGACCGGACCCTACTCTATTTGGATGGCTACACCTTC	CASSLRFAHNDRTLLYLDGYTF
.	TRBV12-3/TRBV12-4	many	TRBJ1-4	TGTGCCAGCAGTACAAAGTGGGGAAATGAAAAACTGTTTTTT	CASSTKWGNEKLFF
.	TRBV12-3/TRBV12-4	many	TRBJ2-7	TGTGCCAGCAGTCATGGGACATCCTCCTACGAGCAGTACTTC	CASSHGTSSYEQYF
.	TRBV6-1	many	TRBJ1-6	TGTGCCAGCAGTGATCTCAGGGCCTATTCACCCCTCCACTTT	CASSDLRAYSPLHF
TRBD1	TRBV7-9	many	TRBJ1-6	TGTGCCAGCAGAGGACAGGGGGCCTATAATTCACCCCTCCACTTT	CASRGQGAYNSPLHF